This T cell receptor beta chain was identified in a study of blood T cell repertoires in COVID-19. Per the original data handling: By means of reference gene primer amplification, nucleated cell counts were estimated. Sequencing was performed with immunoSEQ multiplex PCR; in TCRdb, only in-frame clones are kept and a portion is missing. The V and J calls and clone size come from that table; D and trimming were worked out from the DNA. Of fewer than 350,000 clones in the sample, approximately 90% were seen once. Sequencing used PBMCs or T cells enriched from blood (not recorded which). This sequence was found in a woman aged 40 to 50 with acute COVID-19.

CDR3 region: CASSQDFRSGNTIYF. CDR3 nucleotide sequence: TGTGCCAGCAGCCAAGATTTTCGCTCTGGAAACACCATATATTTT. This sequence joins TRBV14 and TRBJ1-3, with D hard to call. The germline CDR1 and CDR2 sequences are SGHDN and FVKESK. The ends were cut back, 0 bases at V and 0 bases at J, with 6 bases in the middle. The CDR3 is 15 amino acids.